This T cell receptor (beta chain) was captured by sequencing in a study of blood T cell repertoires in COVID-19. Study-level information: COVID-19 samples, acute and convalescent, were from the United States, Italy and Spain.

TCRdb's copy holds only in-frame clones and misses some; the assay was immunoSEQ multiplex PCR. The sample includes 70,000 or so clones, over 65% of them seen just once. V lost 5 bases and J lost 8, with 21 bases in between. The germline V gene encodes CDR1 LNHNV and CDR2 YYDKDF (reference sequence). CDR3 size: 16 residues. The rearrangement uses TRBV15 and TRBJ1-4; no firm D call. The sequenced sample consisted of peripheral blood. The origin of this receptor is a woman between 65 and 79 years old with acute or convalescent COVID-19. In nucleotides, the CDR3 is TGTGCCACCAGCGGCGAAGGGCGGGCGAGATGGGAAAAACTGTTTTTT. Residues: CATSGEGRARWEKLFF.